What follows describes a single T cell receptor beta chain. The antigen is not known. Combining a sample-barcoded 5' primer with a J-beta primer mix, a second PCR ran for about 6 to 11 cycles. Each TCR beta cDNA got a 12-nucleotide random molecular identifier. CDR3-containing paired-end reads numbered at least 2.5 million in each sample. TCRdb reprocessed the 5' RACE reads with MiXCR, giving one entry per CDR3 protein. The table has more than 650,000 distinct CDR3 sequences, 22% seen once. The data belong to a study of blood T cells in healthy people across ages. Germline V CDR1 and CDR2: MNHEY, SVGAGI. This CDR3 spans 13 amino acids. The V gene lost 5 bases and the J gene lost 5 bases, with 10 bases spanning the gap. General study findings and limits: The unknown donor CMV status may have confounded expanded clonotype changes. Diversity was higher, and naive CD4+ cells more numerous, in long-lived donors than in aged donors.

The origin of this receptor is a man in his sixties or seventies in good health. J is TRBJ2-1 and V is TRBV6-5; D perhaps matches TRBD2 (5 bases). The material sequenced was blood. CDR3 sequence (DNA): TGTGCCAGCAGTACAAGCGGCGACAATGAGCAGTTCTTC. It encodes CASSTSGDNEQFF.